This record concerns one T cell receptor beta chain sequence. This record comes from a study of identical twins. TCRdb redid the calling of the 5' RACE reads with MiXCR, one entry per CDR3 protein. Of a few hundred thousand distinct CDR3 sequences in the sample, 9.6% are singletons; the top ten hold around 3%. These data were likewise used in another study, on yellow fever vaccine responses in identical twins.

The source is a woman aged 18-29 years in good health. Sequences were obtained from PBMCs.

The CDR3 DNA follows: TGTGCCAGCAGCACAAGGTACAGTCCTGGGGATGAGCAGTTCTTC. This gives the protein CASSTRYSPGDEQFF. This chain uses TRBV7-2 with TRBJ2-1; D gene uncertain. The V gene's germline CDR1 is SGHTA and CDR2 FQGNSA. The CDR3 contains 15 residues. Trimming removed 5 bases from V and 8 bases from J, with 19 bases in between.